The 15 T cell receptor beta chains given below trace back to one sample, sequenced in a study of cytomegalovirus exposure and HLA in healthy donors. Both 60 Vbeta primers and 13 Jbeta primers went into the PCR. Method: immunoSEQ multiplex PCR; TCRdb's copy keeps in-frame clones and lacks some. The sample has about 130,000 clones, 70% to 80% seen once. Sequenced: PBMCs. The receptors originated from a woman aged 60-70 years in good health and CMV-seropositive.

The chain joins TRBV4-1 to TRBJ2-6; 7 bases are shared with TRBD1. This CDR3 spans 19 amino acids. V lost 0 bases and J lost 4; bases outside the gene matches: 12. The germline V gene has CDR1 MGHRA and CDR2 YSYEKL. CDR3 loop: CASSQEKNRGSGGANVLTF. The CDR3, as DNA: TGCGCCAGCAGCCAAGAAAAGAACAGGGGTTCGGGCGGGGCCAACGTCCTGACTTTC.

The chain's CDR3 is CASSNIRDRASGNTIYF. CDR3 DNA: TGTGCCAGCTCAAACATCCGGGACAGGGCCTCTGGAAACACCATATATTTT. The chain couples TRBV18 to TRBJ1-3; 9 bases align to TRBD1. V lost 5 bases and J lost 0; bases outside the gene matches: 8. The CDR3 spans 17 residues. Per the germline V gene, CDR1 is KGHSH and CDR2 is LQKENI.

This clone was detected a few times. The chain carries TRBV6-6 and TRBJ1-1; D unclear. Germline V gives CDR1 MNHNY, CDR2 SVGAGI (reference sequence). The CDR3 is made up of 12 amino acids. Deletions cut 5 bases from V and 1 base from J, with 5 bases between. Written as DNA, the CDR3 is TGTGCCAGCAGTGGCGGGAACACTGAAGCTTTCTTT. As protein: CASSGGNTEAFF.

This clone showed up just once. The chain uses TRBV28 and TRBJ1-2; 7 nucleotides align to TRBD1. V was pared by 6 bases and J by 7 bases, with 8 bases of the junction left unmatched. The CDR3 is made up of 13 amino acids. CDR1 and CDR2 from the germline V gene are MDHEN and SYDVKM. The CDR3 is CASRSQGRSGYTF. The CDR3, as DNA: TGTGCCAGCAGATCACAGGGGAGGAGTGGCTACACCTTC.

V and J are TRBV6-5 and TRBJ1-2; D not resolved. There are 13 residues in the CDR3. V was shortened by 2 bases and J by 5 bases, with 9 bases between the two germline ends. CDR1 is MNHEY and CDR2 is SVGAGI in the germline V gene. In nucleotides, the CDR3 is TGTGCCAGCAGTTACGTGGCGGGATATGGCTACACCTTC. It codes for CASSYVAGYGYTF.

The rearrangement uses TRBV4-1 and TRBJ1-2; a possible D gene is TRBD1 (6 bases). The CDR3 totals 16 residues. The germline gives CDR1 MGHRA, CDR2 YSYEKL. V was clipped by 2 bases and J by 4 bases, with 17 bases between them. The CDR3 region has the DNA TGCGCCAGCAGCCAACCCACAGGGCCCCTAGGCTATGGCTACACCTTC. Encoded protein: CASSQPTGPLGYGYTF.

V is TRBV5-1 and J is TRBJ1-4; a weak D match, TRBD1 (5 bases). The V gene lost 4 bases and the J gene lost 4 bases, with 17 bases spanning the gap. CDR1 and CDR2 (germline): SGHRS, YFSETQ. This CDR3 region has 16 residues. The CDR3, as DNA: TGCGCCAGCAGCCGCAACCCGACAGCGGGTAATGAAAAACTGTTTTTT. The encoded protein is CASSRNPTAGNEKLFF.

The V gene is TRBV7-9, the J gene TRBJ2-5, with D perhaps matching TRBD2 (6 bases). With 6 bases removed from V and 5 bases from J, the gap between germline ends came to 10 bases. The germline V gene encodes CDR1 SEHNR and CDR2 FQNEAQ (reference sequence). This CDR3 is built from 12 residues. CDR3 sequence reads: CASRIAGETQYF. The CDR3 DNA reads TGTGCCAGCAGAATCGCGGGGGAGACCCAGTACTTC.

This chain links TRBV14 with TRBJ1-6, with 7 bases that match TRBD1. The CDR3 covers 15 residues. CDR1 SGHDN and CDR2 FVKESK come from the germline V gene. Losses at the gene ends were 1 base for V and 8 bases for J; bases not matched to a gene: 5. Here the CDR3 DNA reads TGTGCCAGCAGCCAAGGACAGGGTCTGGATTCACCCCTCCACTTT. The encoded protein is CASSQGQGLDSPLHF.

The chain links TRBV25-1 to TRBJ1-2, with D possibly TRBD1 on 6 matching bases. Trimming cost V 4 bases and J 4 bases, with 13 bases left between them. The CDR3 runs 14 residues. Germline V gene sequence: CDR1 MGHDK, CDR2 SYGVNS. The CDR3 DNA reads TGTGCCAGCAGTGCTGACAGGTCCTTCTATGGCTACACCTTC. Protein: CASSADRSFYGYTF.

This clone has only one observation. The chain joins TRBV18 to TRBJ2-5; 11 nucleotides align to TRBD1. TRBJ2-7 matches the DNA end more closely, so the J call is doubtful. This CDR3 contains 16 residues. CDR1 is KGHSH, CDR2 LQKENI, per germline. CDR3 residues: CASSPSVGQGGDEQYF. In nucleotides, the CDR3 is TGTGCCAGCTCACCCTCTGTGGGACAGGGGGGCGACGAGCAGTACTTC.

This clone appeared a few times. Written as DNA, the CDR3 is TGTGCCAGTAGTCTTGGACAGGGGGTTATTTACGAGCAGTACTTC. Translated: CASSLGQGVIYEQYF. The chain has TRBV19 and TRBJ2-7; 10 bases align to TRBD1. The CDR3 spans 15 residues. V shed 5 bases, J shed 4 bases, and the junction held 8 bases outside the gene matches. CDR1 is LNHDA, CDR2 SQIVND, per germline (reference sequence).

This clone appeared a few times. The chain carries TRBV19 and TRBJ2-7, with D possibly being TRBD2 (7 bases). From germline, CDR1 is LNHDA and CDR2 SQIVND (reference sequence). The V end was cut by 6 bases, the J end by 7 bases, with 19 bases between. This CDR3 comprises 14 residues. The chain's CDR3 is CASRVAGGGLEQYF. The CDR3 nucleotides read TGTGCCAGTAGAGTGGCTGGCGGGGGCTTGGAGCAGTACTTC.

The chain joins TRBV5-1 to TRBJ1-1; TRBD1 is a possible D gene (5 bases). Per germline, CDR1 SGHRS and CDR2 YFSETQ. V was shortened by 0 bases and J by 5 bases, with 14 bases between the two germline ends. The CDR3 sequence is 15 residues long. The CDR3 is CASSLGWGGETEAFF. DNA for the CDR3: TGCGCCAGCAGCTTGGGGTGGGGCGGGGAGACTGAAGCTTTCTTT. Looking up the rest from reference TRBV5-1 and TRBJ1-1 gives the full variable domain: KAGVTQTPRYLIKTRGQQVTLSCSPISGHRSVSWYQQTPGQGLQFLFEYFSETQRNKGNFPGRFSGRQFSNSRSEMNVSTLELGDSALYLCASSLGWGGETEAFFGQGTRLTVV.

The rearrangement links TRBV10-1 to TRBJ1-2; 9 bases fit TRBD1. The CDR3 covers 15 residues. CDR1 and CDR2 (germline): WNHNN, SYGVQD (reference sequence). V gave up 4 bases and J gave up 1 base; unmatched junction bases: 4. For the CDR3, the DNA is TGCGCCAGCAGTGCGGGACAGGGAAATAACTATGGCTACACCTTC. Translation gives CASSAGQGNNYGYTF.